This T cell receptor beta chain was profiled in a study of T cells in Graves' hyperthyroidism and ophthalmopathy. This clonotype has a single count. This CDR3 is 14 amino acids long. Trimming left V 0 bases short and J 10 bases short, with 13 bases between. Germline V gives CDR1 MNHEY, CDR2 SVGAGI. Template material for amplifying TCR beta CDR3 regions consisted of RNA transcripts. HTBI primers were the set used in a first-round RT-PCR of the TCR CDR3. TCRdb re-derived calls from the multiplex PCR reads in MiXCR, one entry per CDR3 protein. This sample has around 500,000 distinct CDR3 sequences, with roughly 15% found just once. Exclusion of a patient resulted from uncontrolled infection, other autoimmune disease, pregnancy or lactation. Diagnosis rested on symptoms, serum thyroxine and TRAb, thyroid ultrasound, and orbital computed tomography.

The V gene is TRBV6-5, the J gene TRBJ2-1; maybe TRBD2 (6 bases). Sequences were obtained from blood. The TCR was taken from a woman in her twenties or thirties with Graves' ophthalmopathy. The CDR3 coding sequence is TGTGCCAGCAGTTACTCGGAGGGTTGGTGGGAGCAGTTCTTC. Its protein product is CASSYSEGWWEQFF.